These T cell receptor beta chains were read from a single sample in a study of shared clonotypes between healthy human individuals. The data were produced by immunoSEQ multiplex PCR, yet TCRdb's version contains in-frame clones alone and is incomplete. The table includes 2 million to 2.5 million clones, approximately 94% detected once. What was sequenced was naive CD4+ T cells sorted from blood. These receptors were obtained from a man younger than 30 in good health. Both conserved end residues are part of each CDR3. The order of the fields is clone size, J gene, V gene, D gene, CDR3 protein, CDR3 DNA. A D gene is named only where the DNA matches it firmly. Rows give clone size only sometimes, using once, few, many, or a class for an expanded clone.

size: -; J: TRBJ2-3; V: TRBV11-2; D: -; CDR3: CASSFMAMRGTDTQYF; DNA: TGTGCAAGCAGCTTTATGGCGATGAGGGGCACAGATACGCAGTATTTT
size: -; J: TRBJ1-1; V: TRBV5-1; D: -; CDR3: CASSPLMTVSTEAFF; DNA: TGCGCCAGCAGCCCACTGATGACAGTTAGTACTGAAGCTTTCTTT
size: -; J: TRBJ1-2; V: TRBV2; D: -; CDR3: CARRESNYGYTF; DNA: TGTGCCAGGAGAGAGTCTAACTATGGCTACACCTTC
size: -; J: TRBJ2-7; V: TRBV19; D: TRBD1; CDR3: CASSRGQGENYEQYF; DNA: TGTGCCAGTAGTAGGGGACAGGGTGAGAACTACGAGCAGTACTTC
size: -; J: TRBJ2-5; V: TRBV5-1; D: -; CDR3: CASSLAAGRETQYF; DNA: TGCGCCAGCAGCTTGGCCGCGGGGCGGGAGACCCAGTACTTC
size: -; J: TRBJ2-5; V: TRBV5-4; D: -; CDR3: CASSLEGRGETQYF; DNA: TGTGCCAGCAGCTTGGAAGGCAGGGGAGAGACCCAGTACTTC
size: -; J: TRBJ1-5; V: TRBV27; D: -; CDR3: CASSLLGNSNQPQHF; DNA: TGTGCCAGCAGTTTATTGGGGAATAGCAATCAGCCCCAGCATTTT
size: -; J: TRBJ1-4; V: TRBV9; D: -; CDR3: CASSVQGVGEKLFF; DNA: TGTGCCAGCAGCGTACAGGGAGTAGGGGAAAAACTGTTTTTT
size: -; J: TRBJ1-5; V: TRBV7-2; D: -; CDR3: CASSSQGQVQPQHF; DNA: TGTGCCAGCAGCTCGCAGGGGCAGGTTCAGCCCCAGCATTTT
size: -; J: TRBJ1-5; V: TRBV5-1; D: -; CDR3: CASSDGTSNQPQHF; DNA: TGCGCCAGCAGCGACGGGACGAGCAATCAGCCCCAGCATTTT
size: -; J: TRBJ1-6; V: TRBV30; D: -; CDR3: CAWSVDLYNSPLHF; DNA: TGTGCCTGGAGTGTTGATCTGTATAATTCACCCCTCCACTTT
size: -; J: TRBJ2-5; V: TRBV2; D: TRBD2; CDR3: CASKVTSGLETQYF; DNA: TGTGCCAGCAAAGTGACTAGCGGGCTAGAGACCCAGTACTTC
size: -; J: TRBJ1-3; V: TRBV9; D: -; CDR3: CASSVADWVSGNTIYF; DNA: TGTGCCAGCAGCGTAGCCGATTGGGTCTCTGGAAACACCATATATTTT
size: -; J: TRBJ1-1; V: TRBV2; D: -; CDR3: CASRGYMNTEAFF; DNA: TGTGCCAGCAGAGGATACATGAACACTGAAGCTTTCTTT
size: once; J: TRBJ2-7; V: TRBV11-2; D: -; CDR3: CASSLGASHSYEQYF; DNA: TGTGCCAGCAGCTTAGGGGCGTCACACTCCTACGAGCAGTACTTC
size: -; J: TRBJ1-5; V: TRBV5-4; D: TRBD1; CDR3: CASSAGTGGNQPQHF; DNA: TGTGCCAGCAGCGCCGGGACAGGGGGCAATCAGCCCCAGCATTTT
size: -; J: TRBJ1-6; V: TRBV5-4; D: TRBD1; CDR3: CASSLRDRLYNSPLHF; DNA: TGTGCCAGCAGCTTAAGGGACAGGCTATATAATTCACCCCTCCACTTT
size: -; J: TRBJ2-3; V: TRBV9; D: -; CDR3: CASRDSTDTQYF; DNA: TGTGCCAGCAGAGATAGCACAGATACGCAGTATTTT
size: -; J: TRBJ2-5; V: TRBV10-3; D: -; CDR3: CAISESTVMGETQYF; DNA: TGTGCCATCAGTGAGTCGACAGTGATGGGGGAGACCCAGTACTTC
size: -; J: TRBJ2-1; V: TRBV4-3; D: -; CDR3: CASSLDTGRSQYNEQFF; DNA: TGCGCCAGCAGCCTGGACACTGGACGCAGCCAATACAATGAGCAGTTCTTC
size: -; J: TRBJ2-2; V: TRBV12-5; D: TRBD1; CDR3: CASGLVPGQVWHTGELFF; DNA: TGTGCTAGTGGTTTGGTCCCGGGACAGGTTTGGCACACCGGGGAGCTGTTTTTT
size: -; J: TRBJ2-7; V: TRBV27; D: -; CDR3: CASSPKGTYEQYF; DNA: TGTGCCAGCAGTCCCAAGGGCACCTACGAGCAGTACTTC
size: -; J: TRBJ2-3; V: TRBV5-1; D: TRBD2; CDR3: CASSLSGAGSTDTQYF; DNA: TGCGCCAGCAGCCTCTCAGGAGCGGGGAGCACAGATACGCAGTATTTT
size: -; J: TRBJ1-4; V: TRBV9; D: -; CDR3: CASSVNGDEKLFF; DNA: TGTGCCAGCAGCGTCAATGGGGACGAAAAACTGTTTTTT
size: -; J: TRBJ2-4; V: TRBV7-2; D: -; CDR3: CASSLRSLADIQYF; DNA: TGTGCCAGCAGCCTCAGATCCCTGGCGGACATTCAGTACTTC
size: -; J: TRBJ1-3; V: TRBV11-2; D: -; CDR3: CASSPGSGLGNTIYF; DNA: TGTGCCAGCAGCCCGGGGAGCGGGCTTGGAAACACCATATATTTT
size: -; J: TRBJ1-6; V: TRBV6-6; D: TRBD1; CDR3: CASSPLTGTYNSPLHF; DNA: TGTGCCAGCAGTCCTTTGACAGGGACATATAATTCACCCCTCCACTTT
size: once; J: TRBJ1-1; V: TRBV6-6; D: -; CDR3: CASSYPEAAERGEAFF; DNA: TGTGCCAGCAGTTACCCGGAGGCCGCCGAACGGGGTGAAGCTTTCTTT
size: -; J: TRBJ2-7; V: TRBV30; D: -; CDR3: CAWRGAGDRPYEQYF; DNA: TGTGCCTGGAGAGGGGCCGGCGACAGACCCTACGAGCAGTACTTC
size: -; J: TRBJ2-7; V: TRBV27; D: TRBD1; CDR3: CAIKPTGAVGEQYF; DNA: TGTGCCATAAAGCCGACAGGGGCTGTGGGAGAGCAGTACTTC
size: -; J: TRBJ1-1; V: TRBV5-4; D: -; CDR3: CASSFGGQNGVAEAFF; DNA: TGTGCCAGCAGCTTTGGGGGACAAAATGGGGTTGCTGAAGCTTTCTTT
size: -; J: TRBJ1-5; V: TRBV2; D: -; CDR3: CASSEERVLNQPQHF; DNA: TGTGCCAGCAGTGAGGAGCGGGTGCTTAATCAGCCCCAGCATTTT
size: -; J: TRBJ2-1; V: TRBV29-1; D: TRBD2; CDR3: CSVEESSGYQQFF; DNA: TGCAGCGTTGAAGAAAGTAGCGGGTACCAGCAGTTCTTC
size: -; J: TRBJ2-5; V: TRBV30; D: -; CDR3: CAWSPWTPTTGETQYF; DNA: TGTGCCTGGAGTCCCTGGACTCCGACAACGGGAGAGACCCAGTACTTC
size: once; J: TRBJ2-7; V: TRBV4-2; D: TRBD2; CDR3: CASSQATSGGPPGEQYF; DNA: TGTGCCAGCAGCCAAGCAACTAGCGGGGGCCCACCTGGCGAGCAGTACTTC
size: -; J: TRBJ2-7; V: TRBV20-1; D: -; CDR3: CSARRGGEQYF; DNA: TGCAGTGCCCGGAGGGGGGGCGAGCAGTACTTC
size: -; J: TRBJ1-2; V: TRBV20-1; D: -; CDR3: CSARRGDGYTF; DNA: TGCAGTGCTAGACGAGGGGACGGCTACACCTTC
size: -; J: TRBJ2-6; V: TRBV18; D: TRBD1; CDR3: CASSPRQGVVSGANVLTF; DNA: TGTGCCAGCTCACCACGGCAGGGGGTCGTCTCTGGGGCCAACGTCCTGACTTTC
size: -; J: TRBJ2-2; V: TRBV7-2; D: -; CDR3: CASRYTVLTGELFF; DNA: TGTGCCAGCAGGTATACCGTTTTGACCGGGGAGCTGTTTTTT
size: -; J: TRBJ2-3; V: TRBV7-2; D: -; CDR3: CASSLVSGTQYF; DNA: TGTGCCAGCAGCTTAGTGTCCGGTACGCAGTATTTT
size: -; J: TRBJ2-1; V: TRBV19; D: TRBD2; CDR3: CASRTGTTTYNEQFF; DNA: TGTGCCAGTAGAACCGGGACTACGACCTACAATGAGCAGTTCTTC
size: -; J: TRBJ1-1; V: TRBV11-2; D: -; CDR3: CASSLRPGLPSFF; DNA: TGTGCCAGCAGCCTACGACCGGGACTCCCGTCTTTCTTT
size: -; J: TRBJ1-1; V: TRBV19; D: -; CDR3: CASSMGTNTEAFF; DNA: TGTGCCAGTAGTATGGGCACGAACACTGAAGCTTTCTTT
size: -; J: TRBJ1-4; V: TRBV7-9; D: TRBD1; CDR3: CASSVSGTGTEKLFF; DNA: TGTGCCAGCAGCGTATCCGGGACAGGGACTGAAAAACTGTTTTTT
size: -; J: TRBJ2-2; V: TRBV9; D: TRBD1; CDR3: CASSWGQGKTGELFF; DNA: TGTGCCAGCAGCTGGGGACAGGGGAAAACCGGGGAGCTGTTTTTT
size: -; J: TRBJ2-7; V: TRBV7-8; D: -; CDR3: CASSRNSYEQYF; DNA: TGTGCCAGCAGCCGAAACTCCTACGAGCAGTACTTC
size: -; J: TRBJ2-7; V: TRBV7-9; D: -; CDR3: CASSSWVEQYF; DNA: TGTGCCAGCAGCTCCTGGGTCGAGCAGTACTTC
size: -; J: TRBJ2-3; V: TRBV19; D: -; CDR3: CASSMVGDTQYF; DNA: TGTGCCAGTAGTATGGTAGGAGATACGCAGTATTTT
size: -; J: TRBJ2-5; V: TRBV4-1; D: -; CDR3: CASSQDERQETQYF; DNA: TGCGCCAGCAGCCAAGATGAAAGACAAGAGACCCAGTACTTC
size: -; J: TRBJ2-1; V: TRBV10-1; D: -; CDR3: CASSELGLSSYNEQFF; DNA: TGCGCCAGCAGTGAACTCGGACTGAGCTCCTACAATGAGCAGTTCTTC
size: few; J: TRBJ1-1; V: TRBV19; D: TRBD1; CDR3: CASSIGDRVGESFF; DNA: TGTGCCAGTAGTATAGGGGACAGGGTTGGGGAGTCTTTCTTT